This record covers a single TCR beta chain. Its antigen is undetermined. Sample time point: cycle 4 day 1 (C4D1), after around six weeks of nivolumab. Exposure to brentuximab vedotin varied, and each patient had relapsed following autologous stem cell transplantation. This entry belongs to a study of PD-1 blockade in classical Hodgkin lymphoma. Repertoires were generated with immunoSEQ multiplex PCR, while TCRdb's copy carries only in-frame clones and drops some. Altogether 41,000 or so clones are present, about two thirds being singletons, with the ten largest covering around 2.4%. CDR1 is GTSNPN, CDR2 SVGIG, per germline (reference sequence). V shed 2 bases and J 4 bases; nucleotides not matched to a gene: 20. CDR3 length equals 19 residues. Points from the study as a whole: TCR diversity rose significantly by C4D1 in CD4+ but not CD8+ cells.

This specimen was peripheral blood mononuclear cells (PBMCs), taken before the fourth cycle of nivolumab. The chain employs TRBV30 and TRBJ1-5; TRBD1 matches at 7 bases. This TCR came from a human donor with classical Hodgkin lymphoma. The CDR3 spells CAWSPALEYTGDGNQPQHF. The DNA of the CDR3 is TGTGCCTGGAGTCCCGCGCTGGAATATACAGGGGACGGGAATCAGCCCCAGCATTTT.